A selection of T cell receptor beta chains follows, all from one sample in a study of blood T cell dynamics during melanoma immunotherapy. Produced via immunoSEQ multiplex PCR; TCRdb's table is partial and in-frame only. The profile covers several thousand clones, with roughly four fifths appearing a single time and approximately 16% taken by the ten largest. Material: blood, obtained from a patient treated with checkpoint blockade. These receptors originate from a human donor with melanoma. CDR3s include the opening cysteine and the closing phenylalanine or tryptophan. A D gene is named only where the DNA matches it firmly.

J,D,V,CDR3
TRBJ2-3,-,TRBV6-5,CASSYQLAFTDTQYF
TRBJ2-7,TRBD1,TRBV30,CAWSPEPGTATSYEQYF
TRBJ1-5,TRBD1,TRBV5-6,CASSRTGENSNQPQHF
TRBJ2-2,TRBD2,TRBV11-2,CASSLVGSGSSGELFF
TRBJ2-7,-,TRBV5-5,CASSLEPVRSYEQYF
TRBJ2-7,TRBD2,TRBV6-5,CASSYSTSVSYEQYF
TRBJ1-5,TRBD1,TRBV28,CATNKWDRALSNQPQHF
TRBJ2-7,TRBD2,TRBV18,CASSPPGGSTSYEQYF
TRBJ2-7,TRBD1,TRBV28,CASSLAGTGDYEQYF
TRBJ1-5,-,TRBV6-1,CASSDGTPFRPQHF
TRBJ2-7,TRBD1,TRBV4-3,CASSQEVRTGGVYEQYF